These 28 T cell receptor beta chains came from one sample sequenced in a study of tumor-infiltrating lymphocytes in primary liver carcinoma (dated by TCRdb to 2016 to 2017). Total RNA and DNA were co-extracted without cell sorting from approximately 22-30 mg of bulk tissue using the AllPrep DNA/RNA mini kit. TCRdb records Illumina HiSeq 2500 as the sequencer. Using a constant-region primer and ProtoScript II reverse transcriptase, TCRbeta-specific cDNA was reverse-transcribed from around 500 ng total RNA. TCRbeta libraries were built with three nested multiplex PCR rounds, a slightly modified ARM-PCR procedure. The first two PCR rounds used multiplex TRBV1-TRBV30 forward primers with a Cbeta reverse primer, each for 10 cycles. TCRdb itself trimmed the public reads at Q25 with fastp, ran MiXCR and retained productive beta chains. Identical CDR3 proteins give one entry, which carries the most common genes and DNA. In this sample the table shows 90,000 to 150,000 distinct CDR3 sequences, 55% to 70% of which occur a single time. 8.1% of the sample rests with the top ten.

Sequencing was carried out using tumor-adjacent normal liver tissue. These receptors originate from a woman aged 55-70 years with primary liver carcinoma and hepatitis B virus infection.

V gene TRBV25-1 combines with J gene TRBJ2-1; weak D call: TRBD1 (5 bases). The CDR3 contains 14 residues. CDR1 and CDR2 from the germline V gene are MGHDK and SYGVNS. With 6 bases removed from V and 1 base from J, the gap between germline ends came to 10 bases. CDR3 bases: TGTGCCAGCAGGAAACAGGAATCCTACAATGAGCAGTTCTTC. Amino acid sequence: CASRKQESYNEQFF. The complete variable domain, with remaining parts taken from reference TRBV25-1 and TRBJ2-1, reads EADIYQTPRYLVIGTGKKITLECSQTMGHDKMYWYQQDPGMELHLIHYSYGVNSTEKGDLSSESTVSRIRTEHFPLTLESARPSHTSQYLCASRKQESYNEQFFGPGTRLTVL.

Of note for this clonotype: The junction departs from germline at one end; a sequencing error may be responsible. The V call is TRBV11-2, the J call TRBJ2-7; perhaps D is TRBD1 or TRBD2 (6 bases each). The germline CDR1 and CDR2 sequences are SGHAT and FQNNGV. The CDR3 runs to 14 residues. The CDR3 region is CANSLLGGQAEQSF. The CDR3 bases are TGTGCCAACAGCTTGCTTGGGGGGCAGGCCGAGCAGTCCTTC.

This clonotype was recorded many times. The gene calls are TRBV5-1 and TRBJ2-3; 7 positions agree with TRBD2. Germline V gene data show CDR1 as SGHRS and CDR2 as YFSETQ. The CDR3 has 15 residues. V lost 4 bases, J lost 0 bases, and 5 bases stayed unmatched. CDR3: CASSKGLTSTDTQYF. The DNA for the CDR3 is TGCGCCAGCAGCAAGGGACTAACTAGCACAGATACGCAGTATTTT.

On this clonotype: Sequence at one end of the junction differs from germline and may be a read error. The chain carries TRBV6-6 and TRBJ2-3; D unresolved. CDR3 size: 13 residues. CDR1 and CDR2 (germline): MNHNY, SVGAGI (reference sequence). CDR3 in DNA: TGTGCCAGCAGCCCCGTCGACACGGATATGCAGTATTTT. It translates to CASSPVDTDMQYF.

The genes are TRBV11-2 and TRBJ2-7; D may be TRBD2 (5 bases). The CDR3 is made up of 15 amino acids. Looked up from germline, CDR1 is SGHAT and CDR2 is FQNNGV. V lost 2 bases and J lost 12, with 23 bases in between. As DNA, the CDR3 is TGTGCCAGCAGCTTATCTGGTACTAGACCCTACGGGCGGTACTTC. The encoded protein is CASSLSGTRPYGRYF.

The chain uses TRBV4-1 and TRBJ2-7; either TRBD1 or TRBD2 may supply D (5 bases each). The V end lost 1 base, the J end lost 2 bases, and 15 bases lay between the germline ends. The CDR3 totals 16 residues. Germline CDR1 and CDR2: MGHRA and YSYEKL. The CDR3 nucleotides are TGCGCCAGCAGCCAAGGGTACTTGGGACCCACCTACGAGCAGTACTTC. Protein sequence: CASSQGYLGPTYEQYF.

V gene TRBV29-1 combines with J gene TRBJ2-5, with 9 bases fitting TRBD1. Germline-derived CDR1 and CDR2 are SQVTM and ANQGSEA. The CDR3 is 15 residues long. The CDR3 is CRIYGTGPSGRAQYF. The CDR3 DNA reads TGCAGGATCTACGGGACAGGGCCCAGCGGACGGGCCCAGTACTTC.

In its sample, this clonotype was seen many times. V usage is TRBV6-5 and J usage is TRBJ1-4, with D maybe TRBD1 (5 bases). CDR3 length equals 14 residues. Germline CDR1 is MNHEY and CDR2 is SVGAGI. Trimming cost V 1 base and J 8 bases, with 11 bases left between them. The CDR3 sequence is CASSYLDTKEKLFF. DNA for the CDR3: TGTGCCAGCAGTTACTTGGACACCAAGGAAAAACTGTTTTTT.

This clonotype has at least ten counts. The J gene is TRBJ1-1, the V gene TRBV6-2 or TRBV6-3; D is ambiguous. The germline V and J ends were trimmed by 5 bases and 8 bases, with 15 bases remaining between them. This CDR3 has 13 residues. Germline V lookup: CDR1 MNHEY, CDR2 SVGEGT. The DNA of the CDR3 is TGTGCCAGCAGTCGGACTCTAGACTTGGAAGCTTTCTTT. Translated, it gives CASSRTLDLEAFF.

About this clonotype: The junction does not match germline at one end; this may be a read error. The chain combines TRBV6-1 with TRBJ1-6; D gene uncertain. CDR3 length equals 15 residues. Germline CDR1 reads MNHNS; CDR2 reads SASEGT. CDR3 residues: CASSQQRTGNSPLHF. The CDR3 DNA reads as TGTGCCAGCAGCCAGCAGCGGACTGGTAATTCGCCCCTCCACTTT.

Regarding this clonotype: Lacking the conserved final phenylalanine or tryptophan, this CDR3 likely reflects a read error. The genes are TRBV4-2 and TRBJ1-5; 9 bases align to TRBD1. J was trimmed by 7 bases and V by 10 bases; bases with no gene match: 20. This CDR3 has 17 residues. Germline-derived CDR1 and CDR2 are LGHNA and YNFKEQ. The CDR3 sequence: CAKSQDSTGTGKQPQHS. CDR3 in DNA: TGTGCCAAGAGCCAAGACTCGACCGGGACAGGGAAACAGCCCCAGCATTCT.

A note on this clonotype: A read error may be the cause here, since a much bigger clone is one base away. V is TRBV7-9 and J is TRBJ2-7; no firm D call. CDR3 length: 17 amino acids. Germline lookup yields CDR1 SEHNR and CDR2 FQNEAQ (reference sequence). In nucleotides, the CDR3 is TGTGCCAGCAGCTTCCCCGGCCTTAGGGAAGGGAAATACGAGCTGTACTTC. It codes for CASSFPGLREGKYELYF.

A word on this clonotype: Given a much more abundant clone one base away, this may be a read error. The chain combines TRBV30 with TRBJ2-1, with 13 bases aligning to TRBD2. In germline, CDR1 is GTSNPN, CDR2 SVGIG (reference sequence). J gave up 4 bases and V 2 bases, and 5 bases lay outside the gene matches. The CDR3 runs 16 residues. CDR3 in amino acids: CAWSTRLAGGYNEQFF. CDR3 nucleotide sequence: TGTGCCTGGAGTACCAGACTAGCGGGAGGTTACAATGAGCAGTTCTTC. Together with reference TRBV30 and TRBJ2-1, the CDR3 gives the full variable domain: SQTIHQWPATLVQPVGSPLSLECTVEGTSNPNLYWYRQAAGRGLQLLFYSVGIGQISSEVPQNLSASRPQDRQFILSSKKLLLSDSGFYLCAWSTRLAGGYNEQFFGPGTRLTVL.

About this clonotype: This may arise from a read error, as a much more abundant clone is one base away. Since the CDR3 does not end with the conserved phenylalanine or tryptophan, this likely comes from a read error. This sequence joins TRBV7-9 and TRBJ2-2; 7 nucleotides match TRBD2. V lost 4 bases and J lost 6; bases outside the gene matches: 14. CDR1 is SEHNR, CDR2 FQNEAQ, per germline (reference sequence). There are 17 residues in the CDR3. The CDR3 DNA follows: TGTGCCAGCAGCTATAGACCGGGACTAACATCACCCGGGGAGCTGTTTTCT. Its translation is CASSYRPGLTSPGELFS.

V is TRBV29-1 and J is TRBJ1-4; the D gene is possibly TRBD1 (6 bases). V was trimmed by 6 bases and J by 1 base, leaving 12 bases between them. Germline V lookup: CDR1 SQVTM, CDR2 ANQGSEA. This CDR3 has 14 residues. The CDR3 reads CSVGTWGTNEKLFF. The CDR3 region has the DNA TGCAGCGTAGGGACATGGGGAACTAATGAAAAACTGTTTTTT.

As to this clonotype: One end of the junction varies from germline; a read error may be responsible. The chain combines TRBV28 with TRBJ1-1; D might be TRBD1 (5 bases). The CDR3 is made up of 12 amino acids. The germline gives CDR1 MDHEN, CDR2 SYDVKM. The CDR3 loop is CACSSCRVEAFF. DNA for the CDR3: TGTGCCTGCAGTTCCTGCAGGGTTGAAGCTTTCTTT.

This clonotype showed up just a few times. The V gene is TRBV19, the J gene TRBJ2-3; no firm D call. This CDR3 contains 16 residues. Germline CDR1 LNHDA, CDR2 SQIVND (reference sequence). Trimming removed 2 bases at V and 3 bases at J, with 15 bases between. CDR3 in DNA: TGTGCCAGTAGTATAAGGGCCGGCATGCGGACAGATACGCAGTATTTT. Encoded protein: CASSIRAGMRTDTQYF.

A single count supports this clonotype. The V gene is TRBV28, the J gene TRBJ2-7; a weak D match, TRBD1 (5 bases). From germline, CDR1 is MDHEN and CDR2 SYDVKM. This CDR3 has 14 residues. The V and J ends lost 6 bases and 4 bases respectively, with 16 bases between them. CDR3 nucleotides: TGTGCCAGCAGGGACACAATACTCTTATACGAGCAGTACTTC. Its translation is CASRDTILLYEQYF.

Details on this clonotype: This may stem from a read error, because a much larger clone lies one nucleotide away. This chain connects TRBV7-9 to TRBJ1-2; 8 bases map to TRBD1. The V gene end was trimmed by 8 bases and the J gene end by 7 bases; junction bases not matched to a gene: 9. The length of the CDR3 is 13 residues. CDR1 is SEHNR and CDR2 is FQNEAQ in the germline V gene (reference sequence). The CDR3 loop reads CASQDRVISGYTF. The DNA of the CDR3 is TGTGCCAGCCAGGACAGGGTTATCAGTGGCTACACCTTC.

This clonotype was seen ten or more times. The chain employs TRBV12-5 and TRBJ2-6; unclear D gene. This CDR3 is 13 amino acids long. V gave up 6 bases and J gave up 0 bases, with 3 bases separating them. Germline lookup yields CDR1 LGHNT and CDR2 FRNRAP. CDR3 sequence reads: CASGISGANVLTF. The CDR3 DNA reads TGTGCTAGTGGAATCTCTGGGGCCAACGTCCTGACTTTC. The full variable domain, completed using reference TRBV12-5 and TRBJ2-6, is DARVTQTPRHKVTEMGQEVTMRCQPILGHNTVFWYRQTMMQGLELLAYFRNRAPLDDSGMPKDRFSAEMPDATLATLKIQPSEPRDSAVYFCASGISGANVLTFGAGSRLTVL.

About this clonotype itself: A much larger clonotype is one base distant, so this may be a read error. The CDR3 end shows no conserved phenylalanine or tryptophan, and so a read error is likely. The rearrangement uses TRBV28 and TRBJ2-2, with TRBD1 matching over 11 bases. CDR3 length: 14 residues. Germline loops: CDR1 MDHEN, CDR2 SYDVKM. J was trimmed by 4 bases and V by 6 bases; bases with no gene match: 1. The CDR3, as DNA: TGTGCCAGCAGGGGACAGGGGGTCACCGGGGAGCTGTTTCTT. The encoded protein is CASRGQGVTGELFL.

Of note for this clonotype: It is likely a read error, because the conserved phenylalanine at the end of the CDR3 is missing. V and J are TRBV4-2 and TRBJ2-1, with D possibly being TRBD1 (7 bases). The CDR3 length is 16 residues. CDR1 and CDR2 from the germline V gene are LGHNA and YNFKEQ. The CDR3 sequence is CTSSQGDSGLYNEQFL. For the CDR3, the DNA is TGTACCAGCAGCCAAGGGGACAGCGGGCTTTACAATGAGCAGTTCTTA.

There are many counts of this clonotype. This chain connects TRBV4-1 to TRBJ1-5, with D maybe TRBD1 (5 bases). The germline V gene encodes CDR1 MGHRA and CDR2 YSYEKL. Trimming stripped 4 bases from V and 1 base from J, with 17 bases between. The CDR3 loop spans 17 amino acids. The CDR3 spells CASSPWGLRRSNQPQHF. CDR3 sequence (DNA): TGCGCCAGCAGCCCTTGGGGCCTTCGGCGAAGCAATCAGCCCCAGCATTTT.

This clonotype was seen many times. This clone may be a read error of a much larger clone one base away. The V call is TRBV29-1, the J call TRBJ2-1, with unresolved D. The CDR3 length is 14 residues. Germline values: CDR1 SQVTM, CDR2 ANQGSEA. The CDR3 DNA reads TGCGGCGTTGATGGATATCGAACCCACGAAGAGCAGTTCTTC. It yields the protein CGVDGYRTHEEQFF.

A word on this clonotype: A much larger clone lies a single base off, so this may be a read error. This chain connects TRBV28 to TRBJ1-1; D uncertain. There are 13 residues in the CDR3. Germline V gives CDR1 MDHEN, CDR2 SYDVKM. The CDR3 reads CASSDPANAEAFF. The CDR3 nucleotides read TGTGCCAGCAGTGACCCAGCGAACGCTGAAGCTTTCTTT.

This clonotype was seen many times. The chain recombines TRBV28 with TRBJ2-1; 7 bases agree with TRBD2. Unmatched junction bases numbered 6, after V lost 2 bases and J lost 5 bases. The germline CDR1 and CDR2 sequences are MDHEN and SYDVKM. This CDR3 is 15 amino acids long. This CDR3 is CASSLEGGTNNEQFF. The CDR3 coding sequence is TGTGCCAGCAGTTTAGAGGGTGGGACTAACAATGAGCAGTTCTTC.

The CDR3 here is CASRRTGSSNQPQYF. The CDR3 DNA is TGTGCCAGTAGAAGGACAGGGTCGAGCAATCAGCCCCAGTATTTT. The gene calls are TRBV6-2 or TRBV6-3 and TRBJ1-5; the match to TRBD1 covers 8 bases. Near its end, the DNA agrees better with TRBJ2-3, so the J call may be wrong. Germline V gene sequence: CDR1 MNHEY, CDR2 SVGEGT. The CDR3 is made up of 15 amino acids.

Comments on this clonotype: One end of the junction varies from germline; a read error may be responsible. The chain carries TRBV6-6 and TRBJ1-1, with unresolved D. This CDR3 comprises 15 residues. Germline-derived CDR1 and CDR2 are MNHNY and SVGAGI (reference sequence). The CDR3 DNA sequence: TGTGCCAGCAGTCCGAAACTTGCGGGGAGAACTGAAGCTTCCTTT. Translating gives CASSPKLAGRTEASF.